This T cell receptor (beta chain) was found in a study of T-cell reconstitution after alpha-beta-depleted transplantation in children. Findings and caveats of the study: Once a year had passed after transplant, T-cell counts and diversity came mostly from newly produced T cells. The study reportedly traced alpha-beta T cells about two months after transplant to several hundred expanded graft clones. Surviving recipient cells, namely T cells and thymic progenitors, were the source of high day-60 TCRbeta diversity in some patients.

The authors prepared the TCRbeta library with unique molecular identifiers. A single record per CDR3 protein comes from TCRdb applying MiXCR to the PCR reads. The sample has roughly 17,000 distinct CDR3 sequences, 9.5% to 15% seen once. This clonotype has only a few counts. Its antigen is as yet unknown. Germline V lookup: CDR1 SGDLS, CDR2 YYNGEE. V was clipped by 4 bases and J by 1 base, with 17 bases between them. The CDR3 is 16 residues long. The chain recombines TRBV9 with TRBJ2-5; D gene uncertain. The input for sequencing was PBMCs, mostly from graft donor cells, taken 180 days after TCRalphabeta/CD19-depleted stem cell transplant. The source is a boy younger than two who had a stem cell transplant for Wiskott-Aldrich syndrome, so the T cells may come from the graft donor. In DNA form, the CDR3 reads TGTGCCAGCAGCCCTTCCCCGTCACTGATCCAAGAGACCCAGTACTTC. Translation: CASSPSPSLIQETQYF.